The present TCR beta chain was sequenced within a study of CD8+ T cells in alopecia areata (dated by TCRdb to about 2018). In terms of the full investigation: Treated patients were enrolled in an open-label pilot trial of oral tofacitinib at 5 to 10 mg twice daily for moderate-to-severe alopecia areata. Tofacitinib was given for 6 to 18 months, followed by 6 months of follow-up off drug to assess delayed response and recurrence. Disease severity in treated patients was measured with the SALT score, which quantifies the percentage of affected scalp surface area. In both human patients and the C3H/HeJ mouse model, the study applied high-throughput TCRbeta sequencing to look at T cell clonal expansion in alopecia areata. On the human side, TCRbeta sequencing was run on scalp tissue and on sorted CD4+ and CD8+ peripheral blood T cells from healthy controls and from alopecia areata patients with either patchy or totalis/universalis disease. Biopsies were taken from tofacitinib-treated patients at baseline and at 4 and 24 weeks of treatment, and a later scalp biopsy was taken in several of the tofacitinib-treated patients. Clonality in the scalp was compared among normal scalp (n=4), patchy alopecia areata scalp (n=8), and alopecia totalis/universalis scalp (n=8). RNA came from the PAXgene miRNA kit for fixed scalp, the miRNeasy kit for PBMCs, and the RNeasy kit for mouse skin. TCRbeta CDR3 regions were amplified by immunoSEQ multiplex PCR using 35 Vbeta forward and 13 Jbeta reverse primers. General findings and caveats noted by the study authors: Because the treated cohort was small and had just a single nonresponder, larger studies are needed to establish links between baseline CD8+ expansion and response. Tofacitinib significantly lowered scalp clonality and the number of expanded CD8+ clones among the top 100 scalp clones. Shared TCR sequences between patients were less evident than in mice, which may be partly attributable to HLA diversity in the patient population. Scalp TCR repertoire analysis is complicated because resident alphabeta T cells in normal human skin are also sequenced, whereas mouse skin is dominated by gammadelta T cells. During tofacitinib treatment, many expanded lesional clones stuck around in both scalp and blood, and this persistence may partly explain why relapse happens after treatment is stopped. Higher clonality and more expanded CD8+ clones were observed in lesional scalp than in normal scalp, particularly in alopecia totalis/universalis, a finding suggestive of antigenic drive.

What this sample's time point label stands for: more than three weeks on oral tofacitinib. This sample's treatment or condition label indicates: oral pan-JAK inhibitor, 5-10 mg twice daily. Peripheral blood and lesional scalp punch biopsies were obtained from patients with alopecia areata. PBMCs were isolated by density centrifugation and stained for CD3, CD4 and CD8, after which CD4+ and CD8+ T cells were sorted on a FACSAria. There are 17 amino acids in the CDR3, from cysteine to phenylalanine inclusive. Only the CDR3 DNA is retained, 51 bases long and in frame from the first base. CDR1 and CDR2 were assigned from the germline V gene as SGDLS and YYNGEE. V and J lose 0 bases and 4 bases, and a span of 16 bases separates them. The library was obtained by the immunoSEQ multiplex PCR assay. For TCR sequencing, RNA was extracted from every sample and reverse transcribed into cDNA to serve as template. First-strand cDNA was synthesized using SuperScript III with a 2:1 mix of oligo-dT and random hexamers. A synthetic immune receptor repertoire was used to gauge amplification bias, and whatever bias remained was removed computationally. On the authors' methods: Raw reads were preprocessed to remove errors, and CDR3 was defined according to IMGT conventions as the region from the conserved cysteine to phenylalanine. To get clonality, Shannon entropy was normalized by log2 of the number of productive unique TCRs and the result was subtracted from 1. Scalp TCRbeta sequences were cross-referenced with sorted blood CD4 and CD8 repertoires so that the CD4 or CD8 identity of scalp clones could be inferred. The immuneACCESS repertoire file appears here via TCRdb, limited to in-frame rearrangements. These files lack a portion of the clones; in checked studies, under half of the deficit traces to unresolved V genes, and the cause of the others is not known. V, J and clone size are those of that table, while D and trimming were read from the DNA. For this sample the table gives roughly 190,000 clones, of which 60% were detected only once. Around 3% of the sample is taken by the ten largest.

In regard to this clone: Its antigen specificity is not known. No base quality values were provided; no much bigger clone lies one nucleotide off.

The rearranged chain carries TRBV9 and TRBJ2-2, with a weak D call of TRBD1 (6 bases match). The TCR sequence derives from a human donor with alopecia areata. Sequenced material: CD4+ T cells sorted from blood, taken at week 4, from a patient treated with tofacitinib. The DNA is TGTGCCAGCAGCGTAGAGGAGACAGGACGTTCCACCGGGGAGCTGTTTTTT. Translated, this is CASSVEETGRSTGELFF.